The clone carrying this TCR beta chain was recorded many times. This sample is drawn from a study of blood T cells in healthy people across ages. The use of a sample-barcoded 5' primer and a J-beta primer mix characterized a second PCR of roughly 6 to 11 cycles. One entry per CDR3 protein results from TCRdb running MiXCR on the 5' RACE reads. This table has hundreds of thousands of distinct CDR3 sequences, approximately 31% appearing once. Roughly 10 milliliters of peripheral blood were drawn from each donor. J lost 7 bases, V lost 2 bases, and 11 bases had no gene match. Germline CDR1 is SEHNR and CDR2 is FQNEAQ (reference sequence). The CDR3 loop spans 16 amino acids.

The material sequenced was blood. The chain combines TRBV7-9 with TRBJ2-1; 7 nucleotides align to TRBD2. This clonotype was obtained from a woman of 80 years or more in good health. CDR3 sequence: CASSLWSGGGRNEQFF. CDR3 nucleotide sequence: TGTGCCAGCAGCTTATGGAGTGGGGGGGGGAGAAATGAGCAGTTCTTC.